This TCR beta chain was retrieved from a study of cytomegalovirus exposure and HLA in healthy donors. About this clone itself: Its antigen is still unknown.

The CDR3 consists of 16 residues. With 4 bases removed from V and 0 bases from J, the gap between germline ends came to 14 bases. Germline V lookup: CDR1 SGHDT, CDR2 YYEEEE. The study's findings and limits: CMV antigen specificity was confirmed in vitro for a few CMV-associated chains. Reports described diagnosis of cytomegalovirus status by the classifier as highly specific and sensitive.

TCRdb keeps only in-frame clones here, not all; method: immunoSEQ multiplex PCR. The top ten hold 5.5% to 7.5% of the sample, which has 50,000 to 70,000 clones, roughly 94% seen once. The chain recombines TRBV5-6 with TRBJ2-1, with D perhaps matching TRBD2 (5 bases). The TCR sequence derives from a woman between 18 and 29 years old in good health and CMV-seropositive. Sequencing input: PBMCs. The CDR3 DNA follows: TGTGCCAGCAGCCTCCAGCTTGCGGGCTCCTACAATGAGCAGTTCTTC. Residues: CASSLQLAGSYNEQFF.